A selection of T cell receptor beta chains follows, all from one sample in a study of cytomegalovirus exposure and HLA in healthy donors. Method: immunoSEQ multiplex PCR; TCRdb's copy keeps in-frame clones and lacks some. This repertoire shows approximately 150,000 clones, around 74% found once; its top ten account for approximately 6%. The sequencing input was PBMCs. Every receptor here comes from a middle-aged man in good health and CMV-seropositive. CDR3s include the opening cysteine and the closing phenylalanine or tryptophan. A D gene is named only where the DNA matches it firmly. Clone size is given for some rows only: seen once, a few or many times, or a class if the clone is expanded.

D: .; J: TRBJ2-7; size: .; V: TRBV6-6; length: 14; CDR3: CASSYSGGSYEQYF; DNA: TGTGCCAGCAGTTACAGCGGCGGGTCCTACGAGCAGTACTTC
D: TRBD1; J: TRBJ1-1; size: .; V: TRBV18; length: 15; CDR3: CASSPQGQPNTEAFF; DNA: TGTGCCAGCTCACCGCAGGGACAGCCGAACACTGAAGCTTTCTTT
D: TRBD2; J: TRBJ2-7; size: .; V: TRBV9; length: 13; CDR3: CASSVAAGDFPYF; DNA: TGTGCCAGCAGCGTTGCGGCGGGAGATTTTCCGTACTTC
D: .; J: TRBJ2-2; size: .; V: TRBV11-2; length: 13; CDR3: CASSLDRLRELFF; DNA: TGTGCCAGCAGCTTAGATCGCCTACGAGAGCTGTTTTTT
D: TRBD2; J: TRBJ2-1; size: .; V: TRBV28; length: 16; CDR3: CASSFGGEDIYNEQFF; DNA: TGTGCCAGCAGTTTTGGGGGGGAGGACATTTACAATGAGCAGTTCTTC
D: .; J: TRBJ1-1; size: once; V: TRBV9; length: 14; CDR3: CASSERGGGTEAFF; DNA: TGTGCCAGCAGCGAGAGGGGAGGCGGCACTGAAGCTTTCTTT
D: .; J: TRBJ2-1; size: .; V: TRBV6-5; length: 15; CDR3: CASSYSNPWGDEQFF; DNA: TGTGCCAGCAGTTACTCGAATCCTTGGGGCGATGAGCAGTTCTTC
D: .; J: TRBJ2-5; size: .; V: TRBV6-5; length: 14; CDR3: CASSYSGYQETQYF; DNA: TGTGCCAGCAGTTACTCCGGGTACCAAGAGACCCAGTACTTC
D: .; J: TRBJ2-3; size: .; V: TRBV10-1; length: 14; CDR3: CASSVGGNTDTQYF; DNA: TGCGCCAGCAGTGTTGGAGGGAACACAGATACGCAGTATTTT
D: TRBD1; J: TRBJ2-1; size: .; V: TRBV9; length: 15; CDR3: CASSPRTGVLNEQFF; DNA: TGTGCCAGCAGCCCACGGACAGGGGTCCTAAATGAGCAGTTCTTC
D: TRBD1; J: TRBJ1-1; size: .; V: TRBV2; length: 13; CDR3: CASRRGQGAEAFF; DNA: TGTGCCAGCAGGAGGGGACAGGGCGCTGAAGCTTTCTTT